Listed below are T cell receptor beta chains from one sample, sequenced in a study of blood T cells in healthy people across ages. TCRdb processed the 5' RACE reads anew with MiXCR; each CDR3 protein has one entry. Of 700,000 to 900,000 distinct CDR3 sequences in the sample, 25% to 30% were seen once. This same sample was also part of a study on T cells of mothers and their children.

The specimen was blood. The receptors come from a boy aged 5 to 17 in good health. The CDR3 runs from the conserved cysteine through the conserved F or W. The D gene is left open where the match is weak. Clone size is given for some rows only: seen once, a few or many times, or a class if the clone is expanded.

clone_size,j_call,d_call,v_call,cdr3_nt,cdr3_aa
few,TRBJ1-1,-,TRBV4-2,TGTGCCAGCAGCCAATTCGAGGGTTGGACTGAAGCTTTCTTT,CASSQFEGWTEAFF
few,TRBJ2-1,TRBD2,TRBV7-3,TGTGCCAGCAGCCAAGGCGGGGGGATCAATGAGCAGTTCTTC,CASSQGGGINEQFF
few,TRBJ2-7,-,TRBV9,TGTGCCAGCAGCGCCCGTCAAAGGGACGAGCAGTACTTC,CASSARQRDEQYF
few,TRBJ2-2,-,TRBV10-1,TGCGCCAGCAGCACAGGATCCGGGGAGCTGTTTTTT,CASSTGSGELFF
-,TRBJ2-1,-,TRBV28,TGTGCCAGCAGTTCAGATAGAGTAACCTACAATGAGCAGTTCTTC,CASSSDRVTYNEQFF
-,TRBJ1-1,-,TRBV2,TGTGCCAGCAGTCCTAGCACAGATCGGGGTTTTGAAGCTTTCTTT,CASSPSTDRGFEAFF
few,TRBJ1-4,TRBD1,TRBV5-1,TGCGCCAGCAGCATAGGGACAGGCCTTGAAAAACTGTTTTTT,CASSIGTGLEKLFF
-,TRBJ2-6,-,TRBV9,TGTGCCAGCAGCGCCTCCGAAACAGGAGGCTCTGGGGCCAACGTCCTGACTTTC,CASSASETGGSGANVLTF
-,TRBJ1-1,TRBD1,TRBV2,TGTGCCAGCACTGAACAGGGGGCCTCGGGCACTGAAGCTTTCTTT,CASTEQGASGTEAFF
few,TRBJ1-2,-,TRBV20-1,TGCAGTGCTAGAGATCAGGGGAGCTATGGCTACACCTTC,CSARDQGSYGYTF
once,TRBJ2-4,TRBD1,TRBV5-1,TGCGCCAGCAGCTTGGGGGACAGGGGGAGGATAAACATTCAGTACTTC,CASSLGDRGRINIQYF
-,TRBJ1-3,TRBD1,TRBV20-1,TGCAGTGCTAAGGACAGGGGGGGAACCGGAAACACCATATATTTT,CSAKDRGGTGNTIYF
few,TRBJ2-4,TRBD1,TRBV12-3/TRBV12-4,TGTGCCAGCCGGGACAGGGAGGACATTCAGTACTTC,CASRDREDIQYF
few,TRBJ2-5,-,TRBV12-3/TRBV12-4,TGTGCCAGCAGTTTACCACAGGGAGTTGGGGAGACCCAGTACTTC,CASSLPQGVGETQYF
few,TRBJ1-5,-,TRBV5-5,TGTGCCAGCAGCTTTGAGTTCGGACGGCAGCCCCAGCATTTT,CASSFEFGRQPQHF
many,TRBJ1-2,-,TRBV5-1,TGCGCCAGCAGCTTACCCGGACAGAACTATGGCTACACCTTC,CASSLPGQNYGYTF
few,TRBJ2-4,-,TRBV3-1,TGTGCCAGCAGCCAACCGGGACCGAGAAACATTCAGTACTTC,CASSQPGPRNIQYF
-,TRBJ1-1,-,TRBV11-2,TGTGCCAGCAGCTTAGGATCGGGGTTCGCTGAAGCTTTCTTT,CASSLGSGFAEAFF
-,TRBJ2-1,TRBD1,TRBV29-1,TGCAGCGTGGACAGGTACAATGAGCAGTTCTTC,CSVDRYNEQFF
few,TRBJ1-1,-,TRBV5-1,TGCGCCAGCAGCTTGGGTCCCCGGGGGGCGAACACTGAAGCTTTCTTT,CASSLGPRGANTEAFF
many,TRBJ2-6,-,TRBV6-6,TGTGCCAGCAGCACCTCTGGGGCCAACGTCCTGACTTTC,CASSTSGANVLTF